This T cell receptor beta chain was recovered during a study of T cell changes during pregnancy in multiple sclerosis. The CDR3 is made up of 15 amino acids. Germline CDR1 is SGHRS and CDR2 is YFSETQ. J gave up 7 bases and V 4 bases, and 11 bases lay outside the gene matches. Clones were sequenced by immunoSEQ multiplex PCR, and TCRdb holds only the in-frame ones, with some missing. This sample carries 55,000 to 75,000 clones, just over 90% of them seen once, and the ten largest clones take roughly 1.5%. The receptor was isolated from a female donor with multiple sclerosis, enrolled in a pregnancy study. The rearrangement joins TRBV5-1 to TRBJ2-1; TRBD1 aligns across 7 bases. The specimen comprised peripheral blood, sampled after pregnancy. CDR3 nucleotides: TGCGCCAGCAGCCCACTGACCGGGACAGATAATGAGCAGTTCTTC. This gives the protein CASSPLTGTDNEQFF. The complete variable domain, with remaining parts taken from reference TRBV5-1 and TRBJ2-1, reads KAGVTQTPRYLIKTRGQQVTLSCSPISGHRSVSWYQQTPGQGLQFLFEYFSETQRNKGNFPGRFSGRQFSNSRSEMNVSTLELGDSALYLCASSPLTGTDNEQFFGPGTRLTVL.